These 25 T cell receptor beta chains share one sample of origin, sequenced in a study of blood T cell repertoires in COVID-19. Only in-frame clones appear in the TCRdb table, and some are missing; sequencing was by immunoSEQ multiplex PCR. The profile shows just over 250,000 clones, approximately 88% of them singletons. Material for sequencing was peripheral blood. All receptors come from a woman between 70 and 85 years old with COVID-19, enrolled during active disease.

The chain carries TRBV11-2 and TRBJ1-5; D remains ambiguous. In germline, CDR1 is SGHAT, CDR2 FQNNGV. Trimming removed 1 base at V and 7 bases at J, with 11 bases between. The CDR3 is made up of 14 amino acids. CDR3 in DNA: TGTGCCAGCAGCTTAGGCGGGGTTGGGCAGCCCCAGCATTTT. Translated, it gives CASSLGGVGQPQHF.

The genes are TRBV29-1 and TRBJ2-3; TRBD2 is a possible D gene (5 bases). From germline, CDR1 is SQVTM and CDR2 ANQGSEA. The CDR3 spans 14 residues. Between the trimmed V and J ends, which lost 1 base and 1 base, there was a span of 9 bases. The CDR3 loop is CSVEAARGTDTQYF. CDR3 nucleotide sequence: TGCAGCGTTGAAGCTGCGCGGGGCACAGATACGCAGTATTTT.

V usage is TRBV6-5 and J usage is TRBJ1-2; no clear D gene. V lost 6 bases to trimming and J lost 0 bases, with 8 bases between them. Germline V CDR1 and CDR2: MNHEY, SVGAGI. The CDR3 contains 13 residues. CDR3 amino acids: CASRTTANYGYTF. In nucleotides, the CDR3 is TGTGCCAGCAGAACCACAGCTAACTATGGCTACACCTTC.

This clone was seen only a few times. The CDR3 loop is CASSSQTGSPYEQYF. The CDR3 DNA reads as TGTGCCAGCAGCTCACAGACAGGGAGCCCCTACGAGCAGTACTTC. The chain carries TRBV7-2 and TRBJ2-7; 7 positions match TRBD1. Germline CDR1 reads SGHTA; CDR2 reads FQGNSA. CDR3 length equals 15 residues. V shed 4 bases, J shed 2 bases, and the junction held 8 bases outside the gene matches.

The J gene is TRBJ1-5, the V gene TRBV27; D is undetermined. CDR1 and CDR2 from the germline V gene are MNHEY and SMNVEV (reference sequence). Trimming stripped 2 bases from V and 2 bases from J, with 10 bases between. The CDR3 extends over 15 amino acids. This CDR3 is CASSLSPSGNQPQHF. The CDR3 coding sequence is TGTGCCAGCAGTTTAAGCCCTAGCGGCAATCAGCCCCAGCATTTT.

The gene calls are TRBV18 and TRBJ2-1, with TRBD1 matching over 7 bases. With 4 bases clipped from V and 14 bases from J, the junction kept 5 bases outside the gene matches. From germline, CDR1 is KGHSH and CDR2 LQKENI. The CDR3 spans 11 residues. The CDR3 region has the DNA TGTGCCAGCTCACAGGGGGCTGGTGAGTTCTTC. Its translation is CASSQGAGEFF.

This clone was detected only once. The chain combines TRBV6-6 with TRBJ1-1; the match to TRBD1 covers 8 bases. The V and J ends lost 5 bases and 2 bases, in that order; junction bases with no gene match: 4. The CDR3 consists of 14 residues. CDR1 and CDR2 (germline): MNHNY, SVGAGI (reference sequence). This CDR3 reads CASSQQGDNTEAFF. The CDR3 DNA is TGTGCCAGCAGTCAACAGGGGGATAACACTGAAGCTTTCTTT.

The chain combines TRBV27 with TRBJ2-5, with 7 bases that match TRBD1. Trimming at V came to 6 bases and at J to 2 bases, leaving 3 bases not matched to a gene. Germline CDR1 is MNHEY and CDR2 is SMNVEV (reference sequence). CDR3 length: 13 amino acids. CDR3 coding DNA: TGTGCCAGCAGCTCGGGACAGCAAGAGACCCAGTACTTC. Translating gives CASSSGQQETQYF.

This CDR3 is CASSVGQGDTEAFF. CDR3 nucleotides: TGTGCCAGCAGCGTGGGACAGGGGGACACTGAAGCTTTCTTT. This chain links TRBV9 with TRBJ1-1; TRBD1 aligns across 11 bases. The trim removed 2 bases at V and 3 bases at J, leaving 0 bases unmatched. Germline V gene lookup returns CDR1 SGDLS and CDR2 YYNGEE. The CDR3 spans 14 residues.

V gene TRBV4-2 combines with J gene TRBJ2-3; no clear D. The CDR3 contains 15 residues. The V gene lost 4 bases and the J gene lost 1 base, with 12 bases spanning the gap. Germline lookup yields CDR1 LGHNA and CDR2 YNFKEQ. The DNA for the CDR3 is TGTGCCAGCAGCCCCCTCTCTCTCGGCACAGATACGCAGTATTTT. It translates to CASSPLSLGTDTQYF.

The CDR3 reads CASSPGQGGIAQHF. In DNA, the CDR3 is TGTGCCAGCTCACCGGGGCAGGGGGGAATAGCCCAGCATTTT. The gene calls are TRBV18 and TRBJ1-5; 7 bases are a match to TRBD1. The CDR3 sequence is 14 residues long. Germline V CDR1 and CDR2: KGHSH, LQKENI. J gave up 11 bases and V 3 bases, and 10 bases lay outside the gene matches.

The chain couples TRBV6-5 to TRBJ1-1; D remains ambiguous. Germline V gene data show CDR1 as MNHEY and CDR2 as SVGAGI. V was shortened by 2 bases and J by 1 base, with 11 bases between the two germline ends. CDR3 size: 15 residues. This chain's CDR3 is CASSYETSGNTEAFF. The CDR3 DNA reads as TGTGCCAGCAGTTACGAAACCAGTGGGAACACTGAAGCTTTCTTT.

J is TRBJ2-7 and V is TRBV5-1; 10 bases align to TRBD2. In germline, CDR1 is SGHRS, CDR2 YFSETQ. The CDR3 contains 14 residues. V trimming: 0 bases; J trimming: 5 bases; junction bases outside the gene matches: 2. The CDR3 DNA reads TGCGCCAGCAGCTTGGTCCTAGCGGGGGACGAGCAGTACTTC. This translates into CASSLVLAGDEQYF.

The V call is TRBV19, the J call TRBJ2-7; 8 positions agree with TRBD1. The V gene's germline CDR1 is LNHDA and CDR2 SQIVND (reference sequence). The CDR3 covers 15 residues. The V segment lost 3 bases and the J segment 3 bases; nucleotides outside the gene matches: 7. CDR3: CASSIAGTGNYEQYF. Here the CDR3 DNA reads TGTGCCAGTAGTATTGCCGGGACAGGAAACTACGAGCAGTACTTC.

This chain connects TRBV6-8 to TRBJ1-6, with 9 bases aligning to TRBD1. V was pared by 4 bases and J by 9 bases, with 16 bases of the junction left unmatched. The CDR3 runs 18 residues. From germline, CDR1 is MNHGY and CDR2 SAAAGT. CDR3 nucleotides: TGTGCCAGCAGTTCCGGGACAGGGCCCTCCCGCGAGGGTTCACCCCTCCACTTT. It encodes CASSSGTGPSREGSPLHF.

The chain combines TRBV11-3 with TRBJ2-3, with 10 bases matching TRBD2. Per germline, CDR1 SGHNT and CDR2 YENEEA. V lost 5 bases and J lost 14; bases outside the gene matches: 10. The CDR3 is 13 residues long. The CDR3 protein is CASSPLGTSAVYF. As DNA, the CDR3 is TGTGCCAGCAGCCCTCTTGGGACTAGCGCTGTGTATTTT.

V and J are TRBV5-8 and TRBJ1-5; TRBD1 aligns across 7 bases. Unmatched junction bases numbered 5, after V lost 4 bases and J lost 1 base. The CDR3 runs 15 residues. CDR1 and CDR2 (germline): SGHTS, YDEGEE. The CDR3 loop reads CASSLLTGSNQPQHF. CDR3 in DNA: TGTGCCAGCAGCCTTCTGACAGGGAGCAATCAGCCCCAGCATTTT.

The chain recombines TRBV10-3 with TRBJ1-5, with D possibly TRBD1 on 5 matching bases. Per the germline V gene, CDR1 is ENHRY and CDR2 is SYGVKD. This CDR3 has 19 amino acids. V lost 3 bases, J lost 5 bases, and 26 bases lay in between. The CDR3 spells CAISEGVGRVPLEDQPQHF. The DNA for the CDR3 is TGTGCCATCAGTGAAGGGGTCGGCAGGGTGCCGCTTGAAGATCAGCCCCAGCATTTT.

V and J are TRBV5-5 and TRBJ2-1, with 7 bases identical to TRBD2. The CDR3 has 15 amino acids. Germline CDR1 is SGHKS and CDR2 is YYEKEE (reference sequence). V lost 0 bases, J lost 0 bases, and 0 bases stayed unmatched. CDR3 in amino acids: CASSLGGSSYNEQFF. CDR3 nucleotides: TGTGCCAGCAGCTTGGGCGGGAGCTCCTACAATGAGCAGTTCTTC.

The chain uses TRBV28 and TRBJ2-1, with 7 bases identical to TRBD1. Trimming removed 6 bases from V and 2 bases from J; junction bases left unmatched: 13. The germline V gene encodes CDR1 MDHEN and CDR2 SYDVKM. This CDR3 has 17 amino acids. The CDR3 is CASRRRTGQETYNEQFF. In DNA, the CDR3 is TGTGCCAGCAGACGCCGGACAGGTCAAGAAACCTACAATGAGCAGTTCTTC.

The chain combines TRBV28 with TRBJ2-7; 8 bases line up with TRBD2. This CDR3 has 17 amino acids. V trimming: 2 bases; J trimming: 1 base; junction bases outside the gene matches: 10. Per germline, CDR1 MDHEN and CDR2 SYDVKM. The DNA for the CDR3 is TGTGCCAGCAGTTTAGCCCCTATAAGCGGGAGTTCCTACGAGCAGTACTTC. Its protein product is CASSLAPISGSSYEQYF.

This chain's CDR3 is CASSQWGTGRRAYEQYF. The CDR3 coding sequence is TGTGCCAGCAGCCAATGGGGAACAGGGAGACGGGCCTACGAGCAGTACTTC. The chain carries TRBV3-1 (or the pseudogene TRBV3-2) and TRBJ2-7; TRBD1 is a possible D gene (6 bases). Trimming pared 2 bases from V and 2 bases from J, leaving 19 bases between. The CDR3 consists of 17 residues. The germline V gene encodes CDR1 LGHDT and CDR2 YNNKEL (reference sequence).

The chain has TRBV5-4 and TRBJ2-2; TRBD1 aligns across 7 bases. The CDR3 sequence is 15 residues long. V lost 3 bases and J lost 3; bases outside the gene matches: 5. Germline CDR1 and CDR2: SGHNT and YYREEE (reference sequence). CDR3 protein: CASSWGTAYTGELFF. DNA for the CDR3: TGTGCCAGCAGCTGGGGGACAGCTTACACCGGGGAGCTGTTTTTT.

The gene calls are TRBV6-1 and TRBJ1-2; D is undetermined. This CDR3 is 15 amino acids long. The germline CDR1 and CDR2 sequences are MNHNS and SASEGT. Trimming pared 1 base from V and 4 bases from J, leaving 13 bases between. As DNA, the CDR3 is TGTGCCAGCAGTGAAGGATACAGCCGGGGCTATGGCTACACCTTC. This gives the protein CASSEGYSRGYGYTF.

CDR3 amino acids: CASSLDSSYGYTF. CDR3 nucleotide sequence: TGCGCCAGCAGCTTGGACAGCAGTTATGGCTACACCTTC. The chain has TRBV5-1 and TRBJ1-2; D gene uncertain. This CDR3 region has 13 residues. The germline gives CDR1 SGHRS, CDR2 YFSETQ. The V gene lost 0 bases and the J gene lost 5 bases, with 8 bases spanning the gap.